The 15 T cell receptor beta chains below come from one sample, sequenced in a study of cytomegalovirus exposure and HLA in healthy donors. Vbeta (60) and Jbeta (13) primers were used in the PCR. Produced via immunoSEQ multiplex PCR; TCRdb's table is partial and in-frame only. The repertoire includes about 160,000 clones, roughly 72% of them detected once, and about 1.6% sits in the top ten. The sample consisted of PBMCs. These receptors were obtained from a man aged 35 to 55 in good health and CMV-seronegative.

The chain couples TRBV23-1 to TRBJ1-2; unclear D gene. TRBV23-1 falls under the ORF class, with uncertain function. CDR3 length: 13 residues. Trimming took 8 bases from V and 2 from J, leaving 12 bases between them. The CDR3 region is CASECEVNYGYTF. DNA of the CDR3: TGCGCCAGCGAATGCGAGGTGAACTATGGCTACACCTTC.

The V and J genes are TRBV19 and TRBJ1-5; D gene unclear. V shed 5 bases and J shed 8 bases, with 19 bases lying between them. CDR1 and CDR2 (germline): LNHDA, SQIVND (reference sequence). This CDR3 contains 15 residues. The CDR3 sequence: CASSSPWSGKEPQHF. For the CDR3, the DNA is TGTGCCAGTAGTTCCCCCTGGTCCGGGAAGGAGCCCCAGCATTTT. The whole variable domain, filled in from reference TRBV19 and TRBJ1-5, reads DGGITQSPKYLFRKEGQNVTLSCEQNLNHDAMYWYRQDPGQGLRLIYYSQIVNDFQKGDIAEGYSVSREKKESFPLTVTSAQKNPTAFYLCASSSPWSGKEPQHFGDGTRLSIL.

The V and J genes are TRBV9 and TRBJ2-5; D possibly corresponds to TRBD2 (7 bases). Germline-derived CDR1 and CDR2 are SGDLS and YYNGEE. The V and J ends lost 4 bases and 3 bases respectively, with 19 bases between them. The CDR3 consists of 16 residues. In DNA, the CDR3 is TGTGCCAGCAGCCCAGCTGGGGGGGCGGCCGAAGAGACCCAGTACTTC. Its translation is CASSPAGGAAEETQYF.

A few counts support this clone. Mismatch with germline at one junction end may stem from a read error. The V and J genes are TRBV9 and TRBJ2-4; 7 bases agree with TRBD1. The CDR3 has 19 residues. Germline V CDR1 and CDR2: SGDLS, YYNGEE. The CDR3 sequence is CASSRDSESPKGTENSQYF. CDR3 nucleotides: TGTGCCAGCAGCCGGGACAGCGAAAGTCCCAAGGGTACGGAAAACAGTCAGTACTTC. The variable domain in full, with the rest retrieved from reference TRBV9 and TRBJ2-4, is DSGVTQTPKHLITATGQRVTLRCSPRSGDLSVYWYQQSLDQGLQFLIQYYNGEERAKGNILERFSAQQFPDLHSELNLSSLELGDSALYFCASSRDSESPKGTENSQYFGAGTRLSVL.

CDR3 protein: CASSPGDYLQYNEQFF. In nucleotides, the CDR3 is TGTGCCAGCAGCCCGGGAGACTATCTTCAATACAATGAGCAGTTCTTC. The rearrangement uses TRBV9 and TRBJ2-1; D might be TRBD2 (6 bases). CDR1 is SGDLS, CDR2 YYNGEE, per germline. V lost 4 bases to trimming and J lost 4 bases, with 18 bases between them. The CDR3 has 16 amino acids.

Here the CDR3 DNA reads TGCGCCAGCAGCCAAGTGGTAAACGGTAATGAAAAACTGTTTTTT. It yields the protein CASSQVVNGNEKLFF. The chain recombines TRBV4-1 with TRBJ1-4; no clear D gene. CDR1 is MGHRA, CDR2 YSYEKL, per germline. The CDR3 runs 15 residues. V was shortened by 1 base and J by 4 bases, with 10 bases between the two germline ends.

The V call is TRBV29-1, the J call TRBJ1-2, with a weak D call TRBD1 (6 bases). Between the trimmed V and J ends, which lost 4 bases and 0 bases, there was a span of 12 bases. The germline gives CDR1 SQVTM, CDR2 ANQGSEA. The CDR3 is made up of 14 amino acids. The CDR3: CSVADRNANYGYTF. For the CDR3, the DNA is TGCAGCGTTGCCGACAGGAACGCTAACTATGGCTACACCTTC.

This clone was counted only a few times. Compared with germline, one end of the junction differs, possibly owing to a read error. The chain carries TRBV7-9 and TRBJ2-3; possible D gene TRBD2, 5 bases. Per the germline V gene, CDR1 is SEHNR and CDR2 is FQNEAQ (reference sequence). The length of the CDR3 is 15 residues. The CDR3 DNA is TGTTCCAGCAGCTTAAGTGGATACGGGGCAGATACGCAGTATTTT. It specifies CSSSLSGYGADTQYF.

The chain uses TRBV4-1 and TRBJ2-1; 12 bases line up with TRBD2. This CDR3 is 17 amino acids long. Germline V CDR1 and CDR2: MGHRA, YSYEKL. The J segment lost 10 bases and the V segment lost 4 bases, leaving 14 bases of the junction unmatched. For the CDR3, the DNA is TGCGCCAGCAGCCCATCACGGACTAGCGGGGCTCGGGGGGAGCAGTTCTTC. The encoded protein is CASSPSRTSGARGEQFF.

The sample holds a few counts of this clone. The chain uses TRBV30 and TRBJ2-4, with 12 bases aligning to TRBD2. Germline V gene sequence: CDR1 GTSNPN, CDR2 SVGIG (reference sequence). Trimming at V came to 3 bases and at J to 12 bases, leaving 6 bases not matched to a gene. The CDR3 has 13 amino acids. The CDR3 sequence: CAWRGLAGGSQYF. Written as DNA, the CDR3 is TGTGCCTGGAGAGGGCTAGCGGGAGGGAGTCAGTACTTC.

Comments on this clone: At one of its ends the junction is not consistent with the germline gene, which may arise from a read error. The chain employs TRBV7-2 and TRBJ2-1, with D maybe TRBD1 (6 bases). CDR1 is SGHTA, CDR2 FQGNSA, per germline. This CDR3 comprises 14 residues. The CDR3 coding sequence is TGTGCCAGCACCTTAAGGGGGTCAGACAATGAGCAGTTCTTC. Translated, it gives CASTLRGSDNEQFF.

The chain links TRBV28 to TRBJ2-7; 10 bases align to TRBD2. This CDR3 is built from 14 residues. Looked up from germline, CDR1 is MDHEN and CDR2 is SYDVKM. The V segment lost 6 bases and the J segment 4 bases; nucleotides outside the gene matches: 6. CDR3 amino acids: CASRGLARNYEQYF. Written as DNA, the CDR3 is TGTGCCAGCAGGGGACTAGCGAGAAATTACGAGCAGTACTTC.

The chain employs TRBV7-3 and TRBJ2-5, with D possibly TRBD1 on 5 matching bases. The ends were cut back, 0 bases at V and 5 bases at J, with 10 bases in the middle. This CDR3 region has 14 residues. Germline values: CDR1 SGHTA, CDR2 FQGTGA. The CDR3 DNA reads as TGTGCCAGCAGCTTAACCAGGGAAGTGGAGACCCAGTACTTC. It translates to CASSLTREVETQYF. The full variable domain, its missing parts supplied by reference TRBV7-3 and TRBJ2-5, is GAGVSQTPSNKVTEKGKYVELRCDPISGHTALYWYRQSLGQGPEFLIYFQGTGAADDSGLPNDRFFAVRPEGSVSTLKIQRTERGDSAVYLCASSLTREVETQYFGPGTRLLVL.

This clone has only one observation. The V call is TRBV6-1, the J call TRBJ1-2, with D perhaps TRBD1 (5 bases). The CDR3 is 17 amino acids. CDR1 is MNHNS and CDR2 is SASEGT in the germline V gene. V dropped 6 bases and J dropped 5 bases, with 25 bases sitting between them. CDR3 DNA sequence: TGTGCCAGCAGCGAACCATATGGGGCCTCGCCTTCTTATGGCTACACCTTC. Residues: CASSEPYGASPSYGYTF.

The chain employs TRBV7-8 and TRBJ2-3, with unresolved D. The CDR3 runs 15 residues. Germline values: CDR1 SGHVS, CDR2 FQNEAQ. V lost 1 base and J lost 4, with 12 bases in between. In nucleotides, the CDR3 is TGTGCCAGCAGCTTAGTAATGGGCCAATCAGATACGCAGTATTTT. Residues: CASSLVMGQSDTQYF.